These T cell receptor beta chains were read from a single sample in a study of PD-L1 blockade in urothelial cancer. TCRdb keeps only in-frame clones here, not all; method: immunoSEQ multiplex PCR. The profile shows approximately 83,000 clones, over 80% of them singletons. The source was PBMCs, collected around atezolizumab (anti-PD-L1) treatment. The source is a man between 65 and 85 years old with urothelial cancer. The CDR3 runs from the conserved cysteine through the conserved F or W. D genes are given only for firm matches. Size tells how often a clone was seen (once, few, many) or the class of an expanded clone, and some rows leave it out.

v_gene	d_gene	j_gene	len	abundance	CDR3aa	CDR3nt
TRBV6-5	TRBD1	TRBJ2-1	13	many	CASRKTGVNEQFF	TGTGCCAGCAGAAAGACAGGGGTCAATGAGCAGTTCTTC
TRBV7-7	-	TRBJ2-7	15	-	CASSPGGDRPYEQYF	TGTGCCAGCAGCCCCGGGGGGGACAGACCCTACGAGCAGTACTTC
TRBV6-4	TRBD1	TRBJ1-2	17	few	CASSASGTGLANYGYTF	TGTGCCAGCAGTGCCTCCGGGACAGGGCTAGCTAACTATGGCTACACCTTC
TRBV19	-	TRBJ1-1	15	-	CASTPRGNWDTEAFF	TGTGCCAGTACCCCACGGGGGAATTGGGACACTGAAGCTTTCTTT
TRBV2	-	TRBJ1-2	14	-	CASSARGHNYGYTF	TGTGCCAGCTCCGCCCGGGGTCATAACTATGGCTACACCTTC
TRBV28	-	TRBJ1-3	14	-	CASSSPSSGNTIYF	TGTGCCAGCAGTTCCCCCAGCTCTGGAAACACCATATATTTT
TRBV6-1	-	TRBJ2-1	14	-	CASSEGVRVGEQFF	TGTGCCAGCAGTGAAGGGGTGAGGGTGGGCGAGCAGTTCTTC
TRBV27	TRBD1	TRBJ1-6	15	-	CASSPDRGYNSPLHF	TGTGCCAGCAGCCCGGACAGGGGCTATAATTCACCCCTCCACTTT
TRBV15	-	TRBJ2-3	14	-	CATKAGGRGDTQYF	TGTGCCACCAAAGCGGGCGGCCGGGGAGATACGCAGTATTTT
TRBV5-1	-	TRBJ1-1	15	-	CASSLDGGGNTEAFF	TGCGCCAGCAGCTTGGACGGGGGTGGGAACACTGAAGCTTTCTTT
TRBV11-1	TRBD2	TRBJ2-1	16	-	CASSPSGGGLQNEQFF	TGTGCCAGCAGCCCTTCCGGCGGGGGGCTTCAGAATGAGCAGTTCTTC
TRBV10-3	TRBD2	TRBJ2-5	14	-	CAISELAGGETQYF	TGTGCCATCAGTGAACTAGCGGGGGGGGAGACCCAGTACTTC
TRBV30	-	TRBJ1-2	14	-	CAWSVLGGGGGYTF	TGTGCCTGGAGTGTACTTGGGGGCGGCGGTGGCTACACCTTC
TRBV6-5	-	TRBJ1-6	14	-	CASSYGREGSPLHF	TGTGCCAGCAGTTACGGCAGGGAAGGATCACCCCTCCACTTT
TRBV6-1	-	TRBJ2-7	15	-	CASMPDSLTGYEQYF	TGTGCCAGCATGCCCGACAGCCTCACTGGCTACGAGCAGTACTTC
TRBV15	TRBD1	TRBJ1-1	19	-	CATSRDYETGAPMNTEAFF	TGTGCCACCAGCAGAGATTATGAGACAGGGGCCCCAATGAACACTGAAGCTTTCTTT
TRBV5-5	TRBD1	TRBJ1-1	13	-	CASSLAGQGEAFF	TGTGCCAGCAGCTTGGCGGGACAGGGAGAAGCTTTCTTT
TRBV5-4	-	TRBJ2-1	15	-	CASSRDTSSYNEQFF	TGTGCCAGCAGTAGGGACACGAGCTCCTACAATGAGCAGTTCTTC